This T cell receptor (beta chain) was identified during a study of blood T cells in healthy people across ages. Trimming stripped 3 bases from V and 1 base from J, with 11 bases between. The CDR3 sequence is 14 residues long. CDR1 SGDLS and CDR2 YYNGEE come from the germline V gene. It was with a sample-barcoded 5' primer and a J-beta primer mix that a second PCR of about 7 to 12 cycles was run. The template-switch adaptor was a 5' adaptor with 12 random nucleotides. It tagged each cDNA molecule. MiXCR was run by TCRdb on the 5' RACE reads, yielding one entry per CDR3 protein. This repertoire shows over 600,000 distinct CDR3 sequences, about half found once; its top ten account for approximately 18%. In this sample, this clonotype turned up once.

The sequenced sample consisted of blood. The sequence came from an elderly man in good health. This chain connects TRBV9 to TRBJ2-7; D not resolved. CDR3 bases: TGTGCCAGCAGCGCACAAAGTTCGTCCTACGAGCAGTACTTC. It specifies CASSAQSSSYEQYF.